Listed here are 27 T cell receptor beta chains from one sample, sequenced in a study of T cells after posttransplantation cyclophosphamide. Treatment was busulfan-fludarabine conditioning, a marrow graft, and cyclophosphamide on days +3 and +4. The assay was immunoSEQ multiplex PCR, and TCRdb's table has in-frame clones only and misses some. The table lists around 24,000 clones, with no singletons. The sequenced sample was PBMCs, obtained after allogeneic stem cell transplant with posttransplant cyclophosphamide. These receptor sequences come from a male patient in his late teens or twenties who received an allogeneic stem cell transplant from a related donor, was CMV-positive, and had no GVHD. Some T cells may be provided by the graft donor.

This clone has at least ten counts. The rearrangement joins TRBV5-1 to TRBJ2-5; unclear D gene. Germline values: CDR1 SGHRS, CDR2 YFSETQ. Trimming cost V 5 bases and J 1 base, with 15 bases left between them. The CDR3 length is 15 residues. The CDR3: CASSLSRNFQETQYF. CDR3 coding DNA: TGCGCCAGCAGTTTGTCCAGGAACTTCCAAGAGACCCAGTACTTC.

At least ten counts were recorded for this clone. This chain uses TRBV19 with TRBJ1-4, with 9 nucleotides matching TRBD1. Germline trimming cut 5 bases from V and 3 bases from J; bases unmatched to any gene: 4. Germline CDR1 and CDR2: LNHDA and SQIVND (reference sequence). CDR3 size: 15 residues. For the CDR3, the DNA is TGTGCCAGTAGTCTACAGGGGGCGGCTAATGAAAAACTGTTTTTT. It encodes CASSLQGAANEKLFF.

The chain recombines TRBV30 with TRBJ2-3; D remains unclear. The CDR3 covers 10 residues. Trimming removed 2 bases at V and 6 bases at J, with 3 bases between. CDR1 GTSNPN and CDR2 SVGIG come from the germline V gene (reference sequence). The CDR3 DNA is TGTGCCTGGAGTCTCGATACGCAGTATTTT. This encodes CAWSLDTQYF.

This clone has only a few counts. J is TRBJ2-3 and V is TRBV4-2; D is possibly TRBD2 (5 bases). Germline CDR1 and CDR2: LGHNA and YNFKEQ. V was cut by 4 bases and J by 3 bases, with 8 bases left in between. The CDR3 extends over 13 amino acids. The CDR3 here is CASSRTSTDTQYF. The CDR3 DNA reads TGTGCCAGCAGCCGGACTTCGACAGATACGCAGTATTTT.

This clone came up many times. CDR3 DNA sequence: TGTGCCAGCAGTGGAAGCAGGGGGCGAAGCGAGCAGTACTTC. It specifies CASSGSRGRSEQYF. The V gene is TRBV2, the J gene TRBJ2-7; the match to TRBD1 covers 8 bases. V trimming: 4 bases; J trimming: 6 bases; junction bases outside the gene matches: 8. Germline CDR1 is SNHLY and CDR2 is FYNNEI. This CDR3 has 14 amino acids.

This clone was seen many times. The J gene is TRBJ2-3, the V gene TRBV12-5; 8 bases line up with TRBD1. This CDR3 has 16 residues. The junction had 7 bases not matched to a gene; V was cut back by 4 bases and J by 1 base. Germline assignment: CDR1 LGHNT and CDR2 FRNRAP. In DNA, the CDR3 is TGTGCTAGTGGTTCCGGACAGGGAAGGGGCACAGATACGCAGTATTTT. This translates into CASGSGQGRGTDTQYF.

This clone was recorded many times. The V and J genes are TRBV7-9 and TRBJ1-3; no clear D gene. V was cut by 2 bases and J by 3 bases, with 17 bases left in between. CDR3 length: 17 residues. The V gene's germline CDR1 is SEHNR and CDR2 FQNEAQ (reference sequence). Here the CDR3 DNA reads TGTGCCAGCAGCTTATCTCCAAAGGAGGTTCTTGGAAACACCATATATTTT. Its translation is CASSLSPKEVLGNTIYF.

This clone was counted many times. The gene calls are TRBV6-8 and TRBJ2-1, with 8 bases that match TRBD2. Germline V CDR1 and CDR2: MNHGY, SAAAGT. The CDR3 has 15 residues. Germline trimming cut 8 bases from V and 2 bases from J; bases unmatched to any gene: 8. In DNA, the CDR3 is TGTGCCAGCTATCAGCGGGAGCGAACCTACAATGAGCAGTTCTTC. It translates to CASYQRERTYNEQFF.

This clone came up many times. V and J are TRBV2 and TRBJ1-1, with D possibly being TRBD1 (6 bases). Germline CDR1 and CDR2: SNHLY and FYNNEI. With 7 bases removed from V and 1 base from J, the gap between germline ends came to 10 bases. The CDR3 has 13 amino acids. The CDR3: CASIQDRNTEAFF. CDR3 DNA sequence: TGTGCCAGCATACAGGACAGGAACACTGAAGCTTTCTTT.

This clone was counted ten times or more. The rearrangement uses TRBV19 and TRBJ1-2; TRBD1 might be the D (6 bases). Trimming took 3 bases from V and 7 from J, leaving 15 bases between them. The CDR3 length is 14 residues. The germline gives CDR1 LNHDA, CDR2 SQIVND (reference sequence). CDR3 sequence (DNA): TGTGCCAGTAGTATGGGCAGGGGAGAGTTTGGCTACACCTTC. Amino acid sequence: CASSMGRGEFGYTF.

This clone occurred many times. Other DNA sequences in the same sample also yield this CDR3. The genes are TRBV6-5 and TRBJ1-2; 10 bases align to TRBD1. Germline V lookup: CDR1 MNHEY, CDR2 SVGAGI. CDR3 length: 16 amino acids. The ends lost 2 bases at V and 1 base at J; junction bases unmatched: 4. In DNA, the CDR3 is TGTGCCAGCAGTTACCTAAGGGACAGGGGTAACTATGGCTACACCTTC. It yields the protein CASSYLRDRGNYGYTF.

In its sample, this clone was seen many times. V usage is TRBV7-9 and J usage is TRBJ2-7; D is undetermined. There are 14 residues in the CDR3. The germline V gene has CDR1 SEHNR and CDR2 FQNEAQ (reference sequence). V gave up 6 bases and J gave up 0 bases, with 12 bases separating them. The CDR3, as DNA: TGTGCCAGCAGTCATCCCAGGATCTCCTACGAGCAGTACTTC. This codes for CASSHPRISYEQYF.

This clone occurred many times. The gene calls are TRBV18 and TRBJ2-1; the match to TRBD1 covers 10 bases. Germline trimming cut 10 bases from V and 7 bases from J; bases unmatched to any gene: 13. Looked up from germline, CDR1 is KGHSH and CDR2 is LQKENI. This CDR3 comprises 15 residues. The DNA for the CDR3 is TGTGCCAACTCCATGGACAGGGGGGGTTTTAATGAGCAGTTCTTC. It encodes CANSMDRGGFNEQFF.

This clone was recorded many times. This CDR3 reads CASSYSVTSSYEQYF. In DNA form, the CDR3 reads TGTGCCAGCAGTTACTCCGTCACCAGCTCCTACGAGCAGTACTTC. The chain combines TRBV6-5 with TRBJ2-7; the D is unclear. V lost 0 bases and J lost 0, with 9 bases in between. CDR1 and CDR2 from the germline V gene are MNHEY and SVGAGI. CDR3 length: 15 residues.

This clone was detected many times. The V call is TRBV5-6, the J call TRBJ1-1; TRBD1 is a possible D gene (6 bases). Germline V lookup: CDR1 SGHDT, CDR2 YYEEEE. Trimming pared 0 bases from V and 11 bases from J, leaving 11 bases between. This CDR3 spans 12 amino acids. This CDR3 is CASSLEAGVAFF. The CDR3 nucleotides are TGTGCCAGCAGCTTGGAGGCAGGGGTGGCTTTCTTT.

This clone has a count of ten or more. The chain recombines TRBV7-3 with TRBJ2-3, with TRBD2 matching over 12 bases. Unmatched junction bases numbered 5, after V lost 3 bases and J lost 4 bases. Per the germline V gene, CDR1 is SGHTA and CDR2 is FQGTGA. The length of the CDR3 is 16 residues. The CDR3 loop is CASSLNLAGGPDTQYF. The CDR3 DNA reads TGTGCCAGCAGCTTGAATCTAGCGGGAGGGCCAGATACGCAGTATTTT.

This clone was picked up many times. The chain combines TRBV10-3 with TRBJ1-4, with D uncertain. Trimming removed 0 bases at V and 5 bases at J, with 10 bases between. Germline CDR1 is ENHRY and CDR2 is SYGVKD. This CDR3 is 15 amino acids long. Written as DNA, the CDR3 is TGTGCCATCAGTGAGTCGCCGGGAGGGAATGAAAAACTGTTTTTT. As protein: CAISESPGGNEKLFF.

This clone was recorded at least ten times. This chain connects TRBV28 to TRBJ2-1; D not resolved. The CDR3 spans 16 residues. In germline, CDR1 is MDHEN, CDR2 SYDVKM. V was clipped by 1 base and J by 0 bases, with 10 bases between them. In DNA, the CDR3 is TGTGCCAGCAGTTTATCAATCGAGAGCTCCTACAATGAGCAGTTCTTC. It yields the protein CASSLSIESSYNEQFF.

In this sample, this clone turned up many times. V gene TRBV5-5 combines with J gene TRBJ2-3; no firm D call. CDR1 SGHKS and CDR2 YYEKEE come from the germline V gene (reference sequence). The CDR3 runs to 15 residues. V was cut by 2 bases and J by 0 bases, with 10 bases left in between. The CDR3 DNA follows: TGTGCCAGCAGCTTTGGCTTACCTAGCACAGATACGCAGTATTTT. Encoded protein: CASSFGLPSTDTQYF.

Ten or more counts support this clone. The V call is TRBV9, the J call TRBJ2-7, with 8 bases lining up with TRBD2. V shed 4 bases, J shed 6 bases, and the junction held 6 bases outside the gene matches. The CDR3 length is 13 residues. CDR1 is SGDLS, CDR2 YYNGEE, per germline. The CDR3 is CASSSGGTGEQYF. The CDR3 DNA follows: TGTGCCAGCAGCTCGGGAGGGACTGGCGAGCAGTACTTC. The whole variable domain, remainder taken from reference TRBV9 and TRBJ2-7, is DSGVTQTPKHLITATGQRVTLRCSPRSGDLSVYWYQQSLDQGLQFLIQYYNGEERAKGNILERFSAQQFPDLHSELNLSSLELGDSALYFCASSSGGTGEQYFGPGTRLTVT.

There are many counts of this clone. The J gene is TRBJ2-7, the V gene TRBV5-1; D may be TRBD2 (6 bases). V was cut by 3 bases and J by 6 bases, with 16 bases left in between. This CDR3 has 14 residues. Germline-derived CDR1 and CDR2 are SGHRS and YFSETQ. The CDR3: CASSWTRDRLEQYF. The CDR3 DNA is TGCGCCAGCAGCTGGACGCGGGACCGACTCGAGCAGTACTTC.

The chain carries TRBV19 and TRBJ2-5; 7 nucleotides line up with TRBD2. The assigned J gene may be wrong: the sequence end matches TRBJ2-7 better. Per the germline V gene, CDR1 is LNHDA and CDR2 is SQIVND (reference sequence). The CDR3 has 13 amino acids. This CDR3 is CASSWGGSYEQYF. CDR3 nucleotides: TGTGCCAGTAGCTGGGGGGGCTCCTACGAGCAGTACTTC.

Many counts were recorded for this clone. The chain joins TRBV10-3 to TRBJ2-3, with 8 bases matching TRBD2. This CDR3 has 15 amino acids. V trimming: 5 bases; J trimming: 3 bases; junction bases outside the gene matches: 7. From germline, CDR1 is ENHRY and CDR2 SYGVKD. The CDR3 spells CAISPGLGITDTQYF. CDR3 DNA: TGTGCCATCAGTCCGGGACTAGGGATAACAGATACGCAGTATTTT.

This clone was counted many times. The chain is built from TRBV9 and TRBJ2-2; no clear D. The ends were cut back, 0 bases at V and 2 bases at J, with 5 bases in the middle. The CDR3 covers 14 residues. The germline V gene encodes CDR1 SGDLS and CDR2 YYNGEE. CDR3 amino acids: CASSVVGNTGELFF. In DNA, the CDR3 is TGTGCCAGCAGCGTAGTGGGCAACACCGGGGAGCTGTTTTTT.

This clone was seen many times. The chain couples TRBV27 to TRBJ2-1, with 7 bases that match TRBD1. Germline V lookup: CDR1 MNHEY, CDR2 SMNVEV (reference sequence). V was clipped by 6 bases and J by 0 bases; unmatched bases: 5. The CDR3 is 15 amino acids. The CDR3 loop is CASRTGSFSYNEQFF. The DNA for the CDR3 is TGTGCCAGCAGGACAGGGTCTTTCTCCTACAATGAGCAGTTCTTC.

This clone was found many times. The V and J genes are TRBV4-1 and TRBJ2-7; D is uncertain. CDR3 size: 15 residues. Germline assignment: CDR1 MGHRA and CDR2 YSYEKL. The V and J ends lost 0 bases and 3 bases respectively, with 12 bases between them. CDR3 sequence (DNA): TGCGCCAGCAGCCAAGATTTCGCGGAACTCTACGAGCAGTACTTC. Translating it yields CASSQDFAELYEQYF.

Many counts were recorded for this clone. The V and J genes are TRBV5-3 and TRBJ1-2; D is perhaps TRBD1 (5 bases). TRBV5-3 is recorded as an ORF, its role being uncertain. The CDR3 has 15 residues. Between the trimmed V and J ends, which lost 4 bases and 1 base, there was a span of 14 bases. The CDR3 loop is CARSTWDFFNYGYTF. The CDR3 nucleotides are TGTGCCAGAAGCACCTGGGACTTCTTTAACTATGGCTACACCTTC.